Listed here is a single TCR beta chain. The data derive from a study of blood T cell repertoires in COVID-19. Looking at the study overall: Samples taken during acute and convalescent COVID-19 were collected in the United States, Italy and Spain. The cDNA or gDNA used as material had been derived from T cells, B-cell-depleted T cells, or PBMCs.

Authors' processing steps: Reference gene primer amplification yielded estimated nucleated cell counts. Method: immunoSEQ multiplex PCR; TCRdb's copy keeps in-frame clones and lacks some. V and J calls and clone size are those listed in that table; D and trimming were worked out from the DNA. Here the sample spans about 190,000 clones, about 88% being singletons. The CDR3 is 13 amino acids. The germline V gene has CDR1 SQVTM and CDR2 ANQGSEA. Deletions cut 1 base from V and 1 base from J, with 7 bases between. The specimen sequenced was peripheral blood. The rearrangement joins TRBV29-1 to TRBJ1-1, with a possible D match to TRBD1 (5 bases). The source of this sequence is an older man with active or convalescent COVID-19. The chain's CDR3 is CSVEGTKNTEAFF. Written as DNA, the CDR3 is TGCAGCGTTGAAGGGACAAAGAACACTGAAGCTTTCTTT.